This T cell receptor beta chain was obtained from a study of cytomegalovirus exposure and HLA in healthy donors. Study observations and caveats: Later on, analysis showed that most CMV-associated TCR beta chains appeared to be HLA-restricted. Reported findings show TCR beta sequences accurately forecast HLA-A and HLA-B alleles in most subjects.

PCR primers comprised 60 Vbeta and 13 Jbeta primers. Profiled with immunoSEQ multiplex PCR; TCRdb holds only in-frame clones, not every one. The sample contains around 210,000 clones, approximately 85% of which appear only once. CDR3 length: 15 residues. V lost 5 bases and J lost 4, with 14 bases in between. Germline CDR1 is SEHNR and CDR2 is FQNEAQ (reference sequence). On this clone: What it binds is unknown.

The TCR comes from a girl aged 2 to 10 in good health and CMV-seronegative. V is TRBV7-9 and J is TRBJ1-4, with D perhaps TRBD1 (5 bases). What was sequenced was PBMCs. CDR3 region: CASSGPGLYNEKLFF. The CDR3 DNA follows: TGTGCCAGCAGCGGTCCGGGACTGTATAATGAAAAACTGTTTTTT.